This is a list of T cell receptor beta chains from one sample in a study of blood T cell repertoires in COVID-19. Profiled with immunoSEQ multiplex PCR; TCRdb holds only in-frame clones, not every one. The sample holds 230,000 or so clones, roughly nine tenths seen once. Input material: peripheral blood. The source of these receptors is a woman aged 40-49 years who had recovered from COVID-19. The CDR3 runs from the conserved cysteine through the conserved F or W. The order of the fields is V gene, D gene, clone size, J gene, CDR3 protein, CDR3 DNA. The D gene is left open where the match is weak. Rows give clone size only sometimes, using once, few, many, or a class for an expanded clone.

TRBV7-9	.	once	TRBJ2-7	CASTYETGPYEQYF	TGTGCCAGCACTTACGAGACAGGCCCCTACGAGCAGTACTTC
TRBV7-8	.	.	TRBJ2-1	CASSLALTSNNEQFF	TGTGCCAGCAGCTTAGCGTTAACTAGCAACAATGAGCAGTTCTTC
TRBV7-2	TRBD2	.	TRBJ2-3	CASSAGWLAGDTQYF	TGTGCCAGCAGCGCAGGGTGGCTAGCGGGAGATACGCAGTATTTT
TRBV7-3	.	.	TRBJ1-2	CASSFTLESYGYTF	TGTGCCAGCAGCTTTACCCTAGAATCATATGGCTACACCTTC
TRBV24-1	.	.	TRBJ1-2	CATSETGTTGYGYTF	TGTGCCACCAGTGAAACCGGGACTACAGGCTATGGCTACACCTTC
TRBV5-1	.	.	TRBJ1-1	CASSTGGGATEAFF	TGCGCCAGCAGCACCGGAGGGGGGGCCACTGAAGCTTTCTTT
TRBV28	.	.	TRBJ2-4	CASRGGGGESRNIQYF	TGTGCCAGCCGGGGTGGAGGGGGCGAATCGAGAAACATTCAGTACTTC
TRBV10-2	.	.	TRBJ2-1	CASSPTSYEQFF	TGCGCCAGCTCACCCACTAGCTATGAGCAGTTCTTC
TRBV3-1/TRBV3-2	.	.	TRBJ2-3	CASSLREPRFPDTQYF	TGTGCCAGCAGCCTCCGGGAGCCGAGGTTTCCAGATACGCAGTATTTT
TRBV5-1	TRBD2	.	TRBJ2-2	CASSLELAGAVFTGELFF	TGCGCCAGCAGCTTGGAGCTAGCGGGAGCCGTATTCACCGGGGAGCTGTTTTTT
TRBV7-3	.	.	TRBJ2-2	CASSYVAQSNTGELFF	TGTGCCAGCAGCTATGTCGCACAGTCGAACACCGGGGAGCTGTTTTTT
TRBV30	TRBD1	.	TRBJ2-5	CAWSQWGQGYQETQYF	TGTGCCTGGAGCCAATGGGGACAGGGGTACCAAGAGACCCAGTACTTC
TRBV2	.	.	TRBJ2-5	CAGRRSIDETQYF	TGTGCCGGCCGGCGGAGTATAGATGAGACCCAGTACTTC
TRBV14	.	once	TRBJ2-2	CASSQEDSSSNTGELFF	TGTGCCAGCAGCCAAGAAGACAGCAGTTCGAACACCGGGGAGCTGTTTTTT
TRBV7-2	TRBD1	.	TRBJ2-3	CASSSFSGQGIF	TGTGCCAGCAGCTCTTTCTCCGGACAGGGGATTTTT
TRBV12-5	.	.	TRBJ1-3	CASGAFSGNTIYF	TGTGCTAGTGGAGCCTTCTCTGGAAACACCATATATTTT
TRBV6-5	.	.	TRBJ2-7	CASSYDRGGPYEQYF	TGTGCCAGCAGTTATGATAGAGGGGGTCCCTACGAGCAGTACTTC
TRBV7-2	.	.	TRBJ1-6	CASSFRLYNSPLHF	TGTGCCAGCAGCTTTCGTCTTTATAATTCACCCCTCCACTTT
TRBV27	TRBD2	.	TRBJ2-2	CASSIYRGTSGRTGELFF	TGTGCCAGCAGTATCTATAGGGGGACTAGCGGGAGGACCGGGGAGCTGTTTTTT
TRBV7-9	TRBD2	.	TRBJ2-1	CASSAGATNEQFF	TGTGCCAGCAGCGCGGGAGCGACCAATGAGCAGTTCTTC
TRBV5-6	.	.	TRBJ2-3	CASEDYNTQYF	TGTGCCAGCGAAGACTATAATACGCAGTATTTT
TRBV27	.	.	TRBJ2-3	CASSLLAGSTDTQYF	TGTGCCAGCAGTTTATTGGCAGGGAGCACAGATACGCAGTATTTT
TRBV28	.	once	TRBJ2-7	CATEGAYEQYF	TGTGCCACCGAAGGGGCCTACGAGCAGTACTTC
TRBV2	.	.	TRBJ1-4	CASSSDRPNEKLFF	TGTGCCAGCAGTTCCGACAGACCAAATGAAAAACTGTTTTTT
TRBV7-2	TRBD1	once	TRBJ2-5	CASSPTSGQPPETQYF	TGTGCCAGCAGCCCCACATCGGGACAGCCACCAGAGACCCAGTACTTC
TRBV7-2	.	.	TRBJ2-3	CASRSSYSTDTQYF	TGTGCCAGCAGATCCTCGTATAGCACAGATACGCAGTATTTT
TRBV5-1	.	.	TRBJ1-4	CASSPDMPSRKLFF	TGCGCCAGCAGCCCAGACATGCCTTCCAGAAAACTGTTTTTT
TRBV27	TRBD1	.	TRBJ1-2	CASSFGTGAGYTF	TGTGCCAGCAGTTTCGGGACAGGCGCTGGCTACACCTTC
TRBV5-8	.	.	TRBJ2-3	CASSWREGLGTQYF	TGTGCCAGCAGCTGGCGTGAAGGACTCGGTACGCAGTATTTT
TRBV30	TRBD1	.	TRBJ1-5	CAWKDRAGQPQHF	TGTGCCTGGAAAGACAGGGCTGGTCAGCCCCAGCATTTT
TRBV11-1	TRBD1	.	TRBJ2-7	CASSPGTGGREQYF	TGTGCCAGCAGCCCGGGGACAGGTGGGCGCGAGCAGTACTTC
TRBV4-1	TRBD1	.	TRBJ1-6	CASSRTGDRSYNSPLHF	TGCGCCAGCAGCCGAACAGGGGATCGGTCCTATAATTCACCCCTCCACTTT
TRBV9	.	.	TRBJ2-2	CASSVGGTGELFF	TGTGCCAGCAGCGTAGGAGGCACCGGGGAGCTGTTTTTT
TRBV19	.	.	TRBJ1-5	CASNPYSNQPQHF	TGTGCCAGTAATCCGTATAGCAATCAGCCCCAGCATTTT
TRBV11-3	.	.	TRBJ1-1	CASGFSGPTEAFF	TGTGCCAGCGGCTTTTCAGGGCCCACTGAAGCTTTCTTT
TRBV11-2	.	.	TRBJ1-2	CASSLRPTNFYGYTF	TGTGCCAGCAGCTTACGGCCTACTAACTTCTATGGCTACACCTTC
TRBV19	.	.	TRBJ2-5	CASSGAGSGGQETQYF	TGTGCCAGTAGTGGGGCCGGGAGCGGAGGCCAGGAGACCCAGTACTTC
TRBV5-1	.	.	TRBJ1-4	CASSYNSGQSEKLFF	TGCGCCAGCAGCTACAACTCTGGACAGAGTGAAAAACTGTTTTTT
TRBV6-5	TRBD1	.	TRBJ1-2	CASSPTGVYGYTF	TGTGCCAGCAGTCCGACAGGGGTCTATGGCTACACCTTC
TRBV18	TRBD2	.	TRBJ2-3	CASSRGTNTDTQYF	TGTGCCAGCTCACGAGGGACTAATACAGATACGCAGTATTTT
TRBV6-1	.	few	TRBJ2-7	CASSELVGGGEQYF	TGTGCCAGCAGTGAACTCGTCGGGGGTGGGGAGCAGTACTTC
TRBV30	.	.	TRBJ1-2	CAWSVSGGYTF	TGTGCCTGGAGTGTTAGTGGTGGCTACACCTTC
TRBV4-1	TRBD1	.	TRBJ2-3	CASSQGGQGNTQYF	TGCGCCAGCAGCCAAGGGGGACAGGGAAATACGCAGTATTTT
TRBV4-2	TRBD2	.	TRBJ2-5	CASSQDVTSAGGRETQYF	TGTGCCAGCAGCCAAGATGTAACGTCGGCGGGGGGGCGGGAGACCCAGTACTTC
TRBV18	TRBD1	.	TRBJ1-2	CASSPPEGAKGGYTF	TGTGCCAGCTCACCACCGGAGGGGGCAAAGGGAGGCTACACCTTC
TRBV18	.	.	TRBJ1-5	CASSPLESRDQPQHF	TGTGCCAGCTCACCATTGGAGTCTCGGGATCAGCCCCAGCATTTT
TRBV3-1/TRBV3-2	.	once	TRBJ2-5	CASSPTPGTGRETQYF	TGTGCCAGCAGCCCGACCCCGGGAACCGGGCGGGAGACCCAGTACTTC
TRBV7-2	.	.	TRBJ2-5	CASSYQADQETQYF	TGTGCCAGCAGCTACCAAGCGGACCAAGAGACCCAGTACTTC
TRBV19	.	.	TRBJ1-1	CASTRGGDGAFF	TGTGCCAGTACAAGAGGGGGGGATGGAGCTTTCTTT
TRBV28	.	.	TRBJ1-2	CASNQVANYGYTF	TGTGCCAGCAATCAAGTAGCTAACTATGGCTACACCTTC
TRBV2	TRBD1	.	TRBJ2-5	CASRTDRGYQETQYF	TGTGCCAGCAGGACGGACAGGGGGTACCAAGAGACCCAGTACTTC
TRBV10-3	TRBD2	.	TRBJ2-2	CAISDFSGGNTGELFF	TGTGCCATCAGTGACTTCAGCGGGGGGAACACCGGGGAGCTGTTTTTT
TRBV12-3/TRBV12-4	.	few	TRBJ2-7	CASSLAGTGMYF	TGTGCCAGCAGTTTAGCCGGGACTGGGATGTACTTC